Each of the 9 T cell receptor beta chains below was sequenced from the same sample in a study of blood T cells in healthy people across ages. Then a second PCR, running about 7 to 11 cycles, was carried out with a sample-barcoded 5' primer and a J-beta primer mix. TCRdb re-derived calls from the 5' RACE reads in MiXCR, one entry per CDR3 protein. The repertoire holds about 1.8 million distinct CDR3 sequences, with just under 50% as singletons. Specimen: blood. The origin of the receptors is a woman aged 35 to 49 in good health.

This rearrangement joins TRBV29-1 to TRBJ1-2; D remains unclear. The V end was cut by 3 bases, the J end by 4 bases, with 18 bases between. Germline lookup yields CDR1 SQVTM and CDR2 ANQGSEA. The CDR3 extends over 15 amino acids. The CDR3 is CSVDRSALGSYGYTF. DNA of the CDR3: TGCAGCGTTGATAGATCAGCCCTGGGGTCCTATGGCTACACCTTC.

The chain is built from TRBV7-2 and TRBJ2-3; D tentatively reads TRBD1 or TRBD2 (5 bases each). Germline V lookup: CDR1 SGHTA, CDR2 FQGNSA. This CDR3 has 16 amino acids. V lost 1 base and J 4 bases, leaving 15 bases between the germline ends. CDR3 bases: TGTGCCAGCAGCTTAGTAGGGACGCAACCCTCAGATACGCAGTATTTT. Translated: CASSLVGTQPSDTQYF.

The chain couples TRBV6-5 to TRBJ2-7; 11 bases are a match to TRBD2. The CDR3 extends over 20 amino acids. The V segment lost 0 bases and the J segment 3 bases; nucleotides outside the gene matches: 16. Germline CDR1 MNHEY, CDR2 SVGAGI. CDR3 nucleotide sequence: TGTGCCAGCAGTTACTCGACGGTCCATCAGACTAGCGGGGATATCTACGAGCAGTACTTC. It yields the protein CASSYSTVHQTSGDIYEQYF.

In its sample, this clonotype was seen a few times. The rearrangement uses TRBV5-1 and TRBJ1-4, with 7 bases lining up with TRBD1. CDR1 and CDR2 from the germline V gene are SGHRS and YFSETQ. The length of the CDR3 is 16 residues. With V trimmed by 4 bases and J by 0 bases, 6 bases remained unmatched. CDR3 coding DNA: TGCGCCAGCAGCCCGCTACAGGGGTCAACTAATGAAAAACTGTTTTTT. Protein product: CASSPLQGSTNEKLFF.

J is TRBJ2-5 and V is TRBV6-5, with 7 bases fitting TRBD1. This CDR3 has 14 amino acids. J lost 5 bases, V lost 6 bases, and 9 bases had no gene match. CDR1 MNHEY and CDR2 SVGAGI come from the germline V gene. The CDR3 loop reads CASRTPTGSETQYF. CDR3 coding DNA: TGTGCCAGCAGGACCCCGACAGGGAGTGAGACCCAGTACTTC.

The chain is built from TRBV28 and TRBJ1-2; possible D gene TRBD1, 5 bases. CDR3 length equals 13 residues. The V end was cut by 8 bases, the J end by 5 bases, with 15 bases between. CDR1 is MDHEN and CDR2 is SYDVKM in the germline V gene. CDR3 in amino acids: CASSSGTLYGYTF. The DNA of the CDR3 is TGTGCCAGCTCGTCCGGGACGCTTTATGGCTACACCTTC.

This clonotype has more than one count but fewer than ten. The V and J genes are TRBV12-3 or TRBV12-4 and TRBJ2-4; 9 bases fit TRBD2. J gave up 4 bases and V 4 bases, and 8 bases lay outside the gene matches. The CDR3 is 16 amino acids. CDR3 nucleotide sequence: TGTGCCAGCAGTTATATGCAGACTAGCGGAAAAAACATTCAGTACTTC. Translating it yields CASSYMQTSGKNIQYF.

The chain has TRBV5-4 and TRBJ1-1; 8 bases are a match to TRBD1. This CDR3 region has 14 residues. Germline CDR1 reads SGHNT; CDR2 reads YYREEE (reference sequence). With 4 bases clipped from V and 5 bases from J, the junction kept 7 bases outside the gene matches. The CDR3 region has the DNA TGTGCCAGCAGCCCCGAGACAGGGGATACTGAAGCTTTCTTT. It codes for CASSPETGDTEAFF.

The rearrangement joins TRBV6-2 or TRBV6-3 to TRBJ2-1; possible D gene TRBD2, 6 bases. CDR1 and CDR2 from the germline V gene are MNHEY and SVGEGT. Trimming stripped 5 bases from V and 9 bases from J, with 14 bases between. The CDR3 covers 13 residues. The CDR3, as DNA: TGTGCCAGCAGTCGGACTACCAAGGGTGAGCAGTTCTTC. Translation: CASSRTTKGEQFF.